The clone carrying this T cell receptor beta chain was found many times. Unique molecular identifiers were added to individual cDNA molecules. One entry per CDR3 protein, called by TCRdb with MiXCR from the 5' RACE reads. Here the sample spans tens of thousands of distinct CDR3 sequences, approximately 9% being singletons. Germline CDR1 MNHEY, CDR2 SMNVEV (reference sequence). The V end lost 7 bases, the J end lost 0 bases, and 13 bases lay between the germline ends. This CDR3 contains 14 residues. This record belongs to a study of early T cells in non-severe SARS-CoV-2 infection. Study at large: Bulk RNA isolated from unsorted whole blood underwent sequencing; chains were not paired.

Input material: whole blood. The chain links TRBV27 to TRBJ2-7; TRBD2 is a possible D gene (5 bases). The origin of this receptor is an adult who was a healthcare worker with PCR-confirmed SARS-CoV-2 infection or an uninfected control (not recorded which). The CDR3 DNA reads TGTGCCAGCACCCCTGGAGGACCCTCCTACGAGCAGTACTTC. Protein: CASTPGGPSYEQYF.